Reported below is one TCR beta chain. Its matching antigen is unknown. The data were obtained in a study of T cell responses to AZD1222 COVID-19 vaccine. For the study at large: Second-dose intervals of approximately 4 or approximately 12 weeks were pooled. Study-level points and caveats: Without day 14 samples, only post-peak T cell repertoires were studied. Reports say nearly half of spike-specific TCRs go after unmutated variant regions. Breadth and depth of Spike-specific TCRs rose after two AZD1222 doses.

The data were produced by immunoSEQ multiplex PCR, yet TCRdb's version contains in-frame clones alone and is incomplete. This table holds about 130,000 clones, more than 85% found once. The CDR3 totals 13 residues. The V segment lost 6 bases and the J segment 2 bases; nucleotides outside the gene matches: 4. CDR1 is ENHRY and CDR2 is SYGVKD in the germline V gene. This TCR derives from an adult in good health. Sequenced material: peripheral blood, taken on day 0 of AZD1222 vaccination. This chain links TRBV10-3 with TRBJ2-7; TRBD1 aligns across 7 bases. The CDR3 DNA follows: TGTGCCATCAGGACGGGACAGACCTACGAGCAGTACTTC. Its translation: CAIRTGQTYEQYF.